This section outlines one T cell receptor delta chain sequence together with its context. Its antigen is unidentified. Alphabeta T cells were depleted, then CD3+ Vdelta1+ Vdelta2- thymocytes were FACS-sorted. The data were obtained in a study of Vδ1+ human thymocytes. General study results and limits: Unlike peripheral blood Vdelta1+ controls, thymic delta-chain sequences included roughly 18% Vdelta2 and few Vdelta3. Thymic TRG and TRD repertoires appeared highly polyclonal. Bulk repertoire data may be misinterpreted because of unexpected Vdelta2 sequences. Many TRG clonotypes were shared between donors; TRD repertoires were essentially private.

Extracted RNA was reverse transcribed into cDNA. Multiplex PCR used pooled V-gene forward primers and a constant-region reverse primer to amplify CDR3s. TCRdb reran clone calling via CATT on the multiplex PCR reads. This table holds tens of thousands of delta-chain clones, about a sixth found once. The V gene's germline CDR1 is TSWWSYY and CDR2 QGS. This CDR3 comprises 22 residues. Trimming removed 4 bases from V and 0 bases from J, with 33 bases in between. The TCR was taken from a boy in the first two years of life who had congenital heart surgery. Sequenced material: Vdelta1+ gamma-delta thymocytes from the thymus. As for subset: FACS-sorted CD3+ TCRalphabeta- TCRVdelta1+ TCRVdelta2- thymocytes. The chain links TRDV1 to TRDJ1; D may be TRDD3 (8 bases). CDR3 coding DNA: TGTGCTCTTGGGGGTAAGGGGCGACCCTTCCTTCACTGGGGGGAACACACCGATAAACTCATCTTT. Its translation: CALGGKGRPFLHWGEHTDKLIF.